This is a list of T cell receptor beta chains from one sample in a study of response to subunit inactivated influenza vaccine. TCRdb independently ran MiXCR on the RT-PCR reads; one entry per CDR3 protein. The sample lists roughly 460,000 distinct CDR3 sequences, over 9.5% occurring once. Sequenced material: PBMCs from blood, taken roughly 48 days after vaccination. The origin of the receptors is a man aged 45 to 65 who received an inactivated influenza vaccine. CDR3s include the opening cysteine and the closing phenylalanine or tryptophan. The D gene is left open where the match is weak. Not every row has a clone size; where given, it reads once, few, many or a size class.

>TRBJ2-5|few|TRBD1|TRBV12-3/TRBV12-4
CASSGLGQGRTYETQYF
TGTGCCAGCAGCGGGTTGGGACAGGGAAGAACCTATGAGACCCAGTACTTC
>TRBJ2-1|NA|NA|TRBV15
CATSRDLWLNNEQFF
TGTGCCACCAGCAGAGATCTTTGGCTGAACAATGAGCAGTTCTTC
>TRBJ2-7|NA|NA|TRBV2
CASRGRAREQYF
TGTGCCAGCCGAGGTAGGGCCCGGGAGCAGTACTTC
>TRBJ2-5|NA|NA|TRBV11-2
CASSLVPWTKRRAETQYF
TGTGCCAGCAGCTTGGTACCGTGGACTAAGCGGAGGGCGGAGACCCAGTACTTC
>TRBJ1-1|NA|NA|TRBV6-1
CASRSQVVGTEAFF
TGTGCCAGCAGATCACAGGTTGTGGGAACTGAAGCTTTCTTT
>TRBJ2-3|NA|NA|TRBV5-1
CASSRRSEGDTQYF
TGCGCCAGCAGCCGGAGATCTGAGGGAGATACGCAGTATTTT
>TRBJ2-5|few|NA|TRBV7-9
CASTQEGTQYF
TGTGCCAGCACCCAGGAAGGGACCCAGTACTTC
>TRBJ1-1|few|NA|TRBV5-5
CASSLSLGEAFF
TGTGCCAGCAGCTTATCTTTGGGTGAAGCTTTCTTT
>TRBJ2-2|many|NA|TRBV6-1
CASSGNFGGDTGELFF
TGTGCCAGCAGTGGGAACTTTGGGGGAGACACCGGGGAGCTGTTTTTT
>TRBJ2-7|NA|NA|TRBV20-1
CSARDVSRNEQYF
TGCAGTGCTAGAGATGTTTCGCGGAATGAGCAGTACTTC
>TRBJ2-3|few|NA|TRBV5-1
CASSLLGAGIDTQYF
TGCGCCAGCAGCTTGTTAGGGGCTGGTATAGATACGCAGTATTTT
>TRBJ2-3|few|TRBD2|TRBV7-9
CASSSRGGLGATDTQYF
TGTGCCAGCAGCTCTCGCGGCGGACTAGGGGCCACAGATACGCAGTATTTT
>TRBJ2-3|NA|TRBD1|TRBV12-3/TRBV12-4
CASSLGRGGNRNTDTQYF
TGTGCCAGCAGTTTAGGGAGAGGGGGCAATAGAAACACAGATACGCAGTATTTT
>TRBJ2-3|few|NA|TRBV12-3/TRBV12-4
CASSAGSWRGSTDTQYF
TGTGCCAGCAGTGCGGGTTCATGGCGGGGAAGCACAGATACGCAGTATTTT
>TRBJ2-7|NA|TRBD1|TRBV24-1
CATSDDPGQGSYEQYF
TGTGCCACCAGTGACGACCCGGGACAGGGCTCCTACGAGCAGTACTTC
>TRBJ2-1|many|NA|TRBV11-2
CASSYDSSGQFF
TGTGCCAGCAGCTACGACTCCTCCGGGCAGTTCTTC
>TRBJ1-2|NA|TRBD1|TRBV3-1
CASSQRGQDYGYTF
TGTGCCAGCAGCCAAAGGGGGCAGGACTATGGCTACACCTTC
>TRBJ2-1|NA|NA|TRBV4-2
CASSHVDSYNEQFF
TGTGCCAGCAGCCATGTGGATTCCTACAATGAGCAGTTCTTC